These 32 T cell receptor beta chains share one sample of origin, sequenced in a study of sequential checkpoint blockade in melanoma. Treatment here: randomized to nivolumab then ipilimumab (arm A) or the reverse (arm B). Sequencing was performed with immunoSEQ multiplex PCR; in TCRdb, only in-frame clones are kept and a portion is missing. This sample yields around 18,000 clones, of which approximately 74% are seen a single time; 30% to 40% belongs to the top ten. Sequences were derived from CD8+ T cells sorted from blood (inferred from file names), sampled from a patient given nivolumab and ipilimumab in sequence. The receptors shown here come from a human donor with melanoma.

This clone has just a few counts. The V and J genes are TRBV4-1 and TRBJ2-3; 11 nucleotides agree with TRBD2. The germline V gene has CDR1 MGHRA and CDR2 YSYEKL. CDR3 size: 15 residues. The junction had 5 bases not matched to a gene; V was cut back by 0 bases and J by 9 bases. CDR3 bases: TGCGCCAGCAGCCAAGATGATAGCGGGGGGGAGACGCAGTATTTT. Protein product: CASSQDDSGGETQYF.

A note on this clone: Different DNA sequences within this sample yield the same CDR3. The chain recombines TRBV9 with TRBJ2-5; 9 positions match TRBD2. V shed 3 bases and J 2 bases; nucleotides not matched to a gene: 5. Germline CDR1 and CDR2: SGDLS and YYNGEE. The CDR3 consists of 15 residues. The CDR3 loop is CASSGSGRPQETQYF. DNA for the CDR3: TGTGCCAGCAGCGGGAGCGGGAGGCCACAAGAGACCCAGTACTTC.

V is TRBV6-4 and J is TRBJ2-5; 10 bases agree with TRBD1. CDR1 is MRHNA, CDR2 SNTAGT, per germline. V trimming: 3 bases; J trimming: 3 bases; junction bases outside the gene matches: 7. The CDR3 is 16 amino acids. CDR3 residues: CASSETSGTGEETQYF. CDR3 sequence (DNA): TGTGCCAGCAGTGAGACCTCCGGGACAGGGGAAGAGACCCAGTACTTC.

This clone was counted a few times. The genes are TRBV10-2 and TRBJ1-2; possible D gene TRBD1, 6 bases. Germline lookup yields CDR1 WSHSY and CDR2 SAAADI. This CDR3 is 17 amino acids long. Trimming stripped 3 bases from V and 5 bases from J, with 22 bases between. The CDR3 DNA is TGCGCCAGCAGTGACAGTGATAGGTGGAAGGGGGATTATGGCTACACCTTC. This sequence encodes CASSDSDRWKGDYGYTF.

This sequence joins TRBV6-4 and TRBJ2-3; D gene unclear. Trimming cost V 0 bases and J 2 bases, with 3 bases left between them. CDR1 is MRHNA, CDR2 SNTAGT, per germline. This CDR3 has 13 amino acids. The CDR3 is CASSDSATDTQYF. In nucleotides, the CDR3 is TGTGCCAGCAGTGACTCAGCCACAGATACGCAGTATTTT.

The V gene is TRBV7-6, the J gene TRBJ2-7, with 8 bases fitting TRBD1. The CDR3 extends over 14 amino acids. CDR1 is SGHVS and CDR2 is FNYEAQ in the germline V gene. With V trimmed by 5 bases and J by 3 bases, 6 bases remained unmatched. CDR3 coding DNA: TGTGCCAGCAGCATCTCCGGGACAGGCTACGAGCAGTACTTC. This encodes CASSISGTGYEQYF.

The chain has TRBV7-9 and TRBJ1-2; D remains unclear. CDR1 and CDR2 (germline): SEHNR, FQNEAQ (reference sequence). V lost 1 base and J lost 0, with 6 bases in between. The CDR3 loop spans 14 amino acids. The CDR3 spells CASSLVGANYGYTF. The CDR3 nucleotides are TGTGCCAGCAGCTTAGTCGGGGCTAACTATGGCTACACCTTC.

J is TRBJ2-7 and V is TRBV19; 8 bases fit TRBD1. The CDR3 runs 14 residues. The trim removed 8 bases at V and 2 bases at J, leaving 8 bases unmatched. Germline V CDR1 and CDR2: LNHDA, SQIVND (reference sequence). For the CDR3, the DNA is TGTGCCAGTCAACAGGGGGAGCTACCCTACGAGCAGTACTTC. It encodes CASQQGELPYEQYF.

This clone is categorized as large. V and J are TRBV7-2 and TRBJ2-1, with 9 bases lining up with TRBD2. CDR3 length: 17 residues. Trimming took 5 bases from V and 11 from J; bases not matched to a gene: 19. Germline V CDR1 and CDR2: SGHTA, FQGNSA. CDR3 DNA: TGTGCCAGCAGCCTGCACTCCCTGACTAGCGGAATCGGGAAGCAGTTCTTC. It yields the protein CASSLHSLTSGIGKQFF.

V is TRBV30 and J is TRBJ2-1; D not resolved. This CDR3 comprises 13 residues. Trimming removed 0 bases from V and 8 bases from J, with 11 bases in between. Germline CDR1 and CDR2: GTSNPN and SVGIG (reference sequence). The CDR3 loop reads CAWSVLPTDEQFF. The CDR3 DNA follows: TGTGCCTGGAGTGTACTACCAACGGATGAGCAGTTCTTC.

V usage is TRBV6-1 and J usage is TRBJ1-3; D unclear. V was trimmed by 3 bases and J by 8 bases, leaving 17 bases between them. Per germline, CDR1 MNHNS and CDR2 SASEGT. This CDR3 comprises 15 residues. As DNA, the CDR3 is TGTGCCAGCAGTGATCAGGTTTCCGGCGGGGACACCATATATTTT. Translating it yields CASSDQVSGGDTIYF.

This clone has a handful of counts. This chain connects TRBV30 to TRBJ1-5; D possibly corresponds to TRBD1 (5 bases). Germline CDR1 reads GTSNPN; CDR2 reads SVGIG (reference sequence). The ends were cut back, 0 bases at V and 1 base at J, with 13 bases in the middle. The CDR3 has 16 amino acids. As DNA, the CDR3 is TGTGCCTGGAGTGTAGGGAGGGGCCAAAGCAATCAGCCCCAGCATTTT. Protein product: CAWSVGRGQSNQPQHF.

CDR3 coding DNA: TGCGCCAGCAGCCCTGGGGGGAGGCAGTACTTC. Protein: CASSPGGRQYF. V is TRBV4-1 and J is TRBJ2-7; D might be TRBD2 (6 bases). The CDR3 spans 11 residues. From germline, CDR1 is MGHRA and CDR2 YSYEKL. V was clipped by 4 bases and J by 9 bases, with 10 bases between them.

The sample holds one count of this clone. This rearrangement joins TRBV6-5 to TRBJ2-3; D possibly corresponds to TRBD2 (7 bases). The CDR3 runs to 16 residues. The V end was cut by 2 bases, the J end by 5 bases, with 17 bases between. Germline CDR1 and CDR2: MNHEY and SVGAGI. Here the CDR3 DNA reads TGTGCCAGCAGTTACGGCCGGGGGGCCGGGGAAGATACGCAGTATTTT. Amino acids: CASSYGRGAGEDTQYF.

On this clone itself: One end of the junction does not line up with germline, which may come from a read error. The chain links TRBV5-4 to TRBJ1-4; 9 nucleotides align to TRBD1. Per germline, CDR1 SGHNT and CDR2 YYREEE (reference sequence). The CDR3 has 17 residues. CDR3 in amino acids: CASSPVPGQGPNEKLFF. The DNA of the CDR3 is TGCGCCAGCAGCCCAGTCCCGGGACAGGGACCTAATGAAAAACTGTTTTTT.

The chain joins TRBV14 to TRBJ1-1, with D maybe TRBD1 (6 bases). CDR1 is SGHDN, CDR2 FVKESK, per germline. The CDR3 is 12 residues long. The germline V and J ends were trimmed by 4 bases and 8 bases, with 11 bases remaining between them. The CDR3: CASSPDRQEAFF. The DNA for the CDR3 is TGTGCCAGCAGCCCGGACAGACAAGAAGCTTTCTTT. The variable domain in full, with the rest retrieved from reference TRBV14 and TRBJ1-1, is EAGVTQFPSHSVIEKGQTVTLRCDPISGHDNLYWYRRVMGKEIKFLLHFVKESKQDESGMPNNRFLAERTGGTYSTLKVQPAELEDSGVYFCASSPDRQEAFFGQGTRLTVV.

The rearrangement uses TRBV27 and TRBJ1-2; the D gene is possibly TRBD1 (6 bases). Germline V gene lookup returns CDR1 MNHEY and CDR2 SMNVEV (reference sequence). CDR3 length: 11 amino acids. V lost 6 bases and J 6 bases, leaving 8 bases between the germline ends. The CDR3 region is CASRSGDGYTF. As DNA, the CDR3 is TGTGCCAGCAGATCAGGGGATGGCTACACCTTC.

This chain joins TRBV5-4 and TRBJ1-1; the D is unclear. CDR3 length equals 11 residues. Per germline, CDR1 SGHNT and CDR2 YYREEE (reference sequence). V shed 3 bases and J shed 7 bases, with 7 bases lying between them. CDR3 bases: TGTGCCAGCAGCTCAAATAGTGAAGCTTTCTTT. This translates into CASSSNSEAFF.

The DNA for the CDR3 is TGTGCCAGCAGCTTAACGACACAGGGAGCTGAGCAGTTCTTC. It specifies CASSLTTQGAEQFF. The genes are TRBV7-9 and TRBJ2-1, with D maybe TRBD1 (6 bases). Trimming left V 2 bases short and J 9 bases short, with 14 bases between. Per the germline V gene, CDR1 is SEHNR and CDR2 is FQNEAQ (reference sequence). The CDR3 length is 14 residues. Drawing the rest from reference TRBV7-9 and TRBJ2-1, the complete variable domain is DTGVSQNPRHKITKRGQNVTFRCDPISEHNRLYWYRQTLGQGPEFLTYFQNEAQLEKSRLLSDRFSAERPKGSFSTLEIQRTEQGDSAMYLCASSLTTQGAEQFFGPGTRLTVL.

In nucleotides, the CDR3 is TGTGCCAGCAGCCCCATTCACACCGGGGAGCTGTTTTTT. Its protein is CASSPIHTGELFF. V gene TRBV7-9 combines with J gene TRBJ2-2; D is unresolved. This CDR3 has 13 residues. The V gene's germline CDR1 is SEHNR and CDR2 FQNEAQ (reference sequence). V lost 5 bases to trimming and J lost 3 bases, with 7 bases between them. Full variable domain (remainder filled in from reference TRBV7-9 and TRBJ2-2): DTGVSQNPRHKITKRGQNVTFRCDPISEHNRLYWYRQTLGQGPEFLTYFQNEAQLEKSRLLSDRFSAERPKGSFSTLEIQRTEQGDSAMYLCASSPIHTGELFFGEGSRLTVL.

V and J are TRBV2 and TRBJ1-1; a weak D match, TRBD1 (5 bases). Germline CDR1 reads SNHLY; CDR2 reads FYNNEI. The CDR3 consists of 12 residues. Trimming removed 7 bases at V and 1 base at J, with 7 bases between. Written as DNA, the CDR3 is TGTGCCAGCATCAGGGAGAACACTGAAGCTTTCTTT. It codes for CASIRENTEAFF.

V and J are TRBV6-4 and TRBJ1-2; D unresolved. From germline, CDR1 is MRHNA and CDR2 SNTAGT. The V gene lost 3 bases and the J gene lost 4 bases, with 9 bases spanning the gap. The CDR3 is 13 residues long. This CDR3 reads CASSDSEGYGYTF. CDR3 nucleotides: TGTGCCAGCAGTGATAGCGAGGGCTATGGCTACACCTTC.

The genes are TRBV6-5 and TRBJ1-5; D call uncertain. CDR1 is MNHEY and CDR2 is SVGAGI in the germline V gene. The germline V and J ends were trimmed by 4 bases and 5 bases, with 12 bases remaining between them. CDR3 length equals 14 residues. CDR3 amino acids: CASSSNQDYQPQHF. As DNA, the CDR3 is TGTGCCAGCAGTTCAAATCAGGATTATCAGCCCCAGCATTTT.

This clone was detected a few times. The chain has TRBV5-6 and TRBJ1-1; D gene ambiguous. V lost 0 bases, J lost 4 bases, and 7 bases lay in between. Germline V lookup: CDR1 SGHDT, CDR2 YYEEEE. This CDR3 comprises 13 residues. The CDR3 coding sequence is TGTGCCAGCAGCTTGGCATCAGGCACTGAAGCTTTCTTT. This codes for CASSLASGTEAFF.

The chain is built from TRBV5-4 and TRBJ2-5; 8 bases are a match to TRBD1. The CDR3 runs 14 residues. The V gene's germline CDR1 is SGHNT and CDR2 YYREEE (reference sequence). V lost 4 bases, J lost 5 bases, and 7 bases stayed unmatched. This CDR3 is CASSVSGGWETQYF. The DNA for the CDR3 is TGTGCCAGCAGCGTCTCAGGGGGCTGGGAGACCCAGTACTTC.

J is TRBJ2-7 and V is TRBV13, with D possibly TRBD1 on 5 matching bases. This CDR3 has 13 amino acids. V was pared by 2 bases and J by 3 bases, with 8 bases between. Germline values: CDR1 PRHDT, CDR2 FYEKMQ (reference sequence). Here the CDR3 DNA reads TGTGCCAGCAGCTTATATAGGGGCTACGAGCAGTACTTC. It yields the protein CASSLYRGYEQYF.

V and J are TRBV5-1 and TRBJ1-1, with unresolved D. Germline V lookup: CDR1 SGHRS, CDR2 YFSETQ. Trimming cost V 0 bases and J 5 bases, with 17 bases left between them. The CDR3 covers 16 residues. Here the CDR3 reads CASSLGTGKFTTEAFF. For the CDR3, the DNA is TGCGCCAGCAGCTTGGGGACGGGGAAGTTTACGACTGAAGCTTTCTTT.

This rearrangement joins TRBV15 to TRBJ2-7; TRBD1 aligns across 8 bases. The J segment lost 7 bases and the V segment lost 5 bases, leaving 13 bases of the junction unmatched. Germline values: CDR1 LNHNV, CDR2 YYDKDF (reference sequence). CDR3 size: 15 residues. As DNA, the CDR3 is TGTGCCACCAGCTCCGACCCGGGACAGGTGGGGGAGCAGTACTTC. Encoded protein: CATSSDPGQVGEQYF.

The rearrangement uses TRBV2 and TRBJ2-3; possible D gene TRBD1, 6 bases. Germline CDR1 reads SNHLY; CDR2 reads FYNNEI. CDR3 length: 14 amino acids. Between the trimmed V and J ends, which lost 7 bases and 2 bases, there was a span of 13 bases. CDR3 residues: CASTRGTYTDTQYF. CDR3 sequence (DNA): TGTGCCAGCACCAGGGGAACCTACACAGATACGCAGTATTTT.

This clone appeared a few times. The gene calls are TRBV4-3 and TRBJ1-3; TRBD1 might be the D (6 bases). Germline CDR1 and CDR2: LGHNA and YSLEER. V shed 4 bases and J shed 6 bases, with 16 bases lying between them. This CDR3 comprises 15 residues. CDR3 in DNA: TGCGCCAGCAGCCTAGCCGAGGGGGATGCAAACACCATATATTTT. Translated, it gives CASSLAEGDANTIYF.

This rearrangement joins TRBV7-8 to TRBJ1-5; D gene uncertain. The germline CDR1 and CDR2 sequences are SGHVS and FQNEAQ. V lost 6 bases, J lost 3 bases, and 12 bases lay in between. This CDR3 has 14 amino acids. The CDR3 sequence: CASSSGNTNQPQHF. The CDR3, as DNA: TGTGCCAGCAGTTCCGGGAACACCAATCAGCCCCAGCATTTT.

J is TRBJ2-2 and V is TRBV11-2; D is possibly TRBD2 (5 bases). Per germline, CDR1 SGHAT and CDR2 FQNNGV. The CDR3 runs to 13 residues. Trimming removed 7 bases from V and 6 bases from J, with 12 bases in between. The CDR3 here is CASIPSGAGELFF. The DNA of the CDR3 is TGTGCCAGCATCCCTTCCGGGGCCGGGGAGCTGTTTTTT.